The 21 T cell receptor beta chains below were found in one sample sequenced in a study of yellow fever vaccine responses in identical twins. One entry per CDR3 protein, called by TCRdb with MiXCR from the RT-PCR reads. The repertoire includes under 20,000 distinct CDR3 sequences, roughly 78% of them detected once, and about 2.7% sits in the top ten. This specimen was T cells from blood (PBMCs), unsorted or a sorted subset (not recorded which), taken before or after yellow fever vaccination (not recorded which). Source of these receptors: a woman between 18 and 29 years old who received the yellow fever vaccine.

CDR3 loop: CASSEDWETQYF. The DNA of the CDR3 is TGTGCCAGCAGTGAAGACTGGGAGACCCAGTACTTC. This sequence joins TRBV2 and TRBJ2-5, with D unclear. Germline-derived CDR1 and CDR2 are SNHLY and FYNNEI. V was clipped by 1 base and J by 5 bases, with 5 bases between them. The CDR3 covers 12 residues.

This chain links TRBV29-1 with TRBJ2-1, with 7 bases matching TRBD2. This CDR3 contains 14 residues. V lost 6 bases to trimming and J lost 4 bases; unmatched junction nucleotides: 9. Germline V gives CDR1 SQVTM, CDR2 ANQGSEA. The CDR3, as DNA: TGCAGCGTCTCCCTTGCGGGAGCATACAATGAGCAGTTCTTC. Translation: CSVSLAGAYNEQFF.

The genes are TRBV5-4 and TRBJ2-3; no clear D. The CDR3 spans 11 residues. Trimming shortened V by 0 bases and J by 10 bases, and 6 bases separated the two germline ends. CDR1 SGHNT and CDR2 YYREEE come from the germline V gene (reference sequence). In DNA form, the CDR3 reads TGTGCCAGCAGCTTGGGGTCGCCGCAGTATTTT. It encodes CASSLGSPQYF.

The V gene is TRBV2, the J gene TRBJ2-7; maybe TRBD2 (5 bases). The CDR3 length is 15 residues. Deletions cut 2 bases from V and 0 bases from J, with 11 bases between. Per the germline V gene, CDR1 is SNHLY and CDR2 is FYNNEI. The CDR3 protein is CASSEWPSPSYEQYF. The CDR3 DNA reads TGTGCCAGCAGTGAATGGCCTAGCCCCTCCTACGAGCAGTACTTC.

This clonotype turned up a few times. This chain uses TRBV20-1 with TRBJ2-5; D is ambiguous. Germline CDR1 DFQATT, CDR2 SNEGSKA (reference sequence). The CDR3 runs to 13 residues. V lost 1 base, J lost 0 bases, and 6 bases lay in between. DNA for the CDR3: TGCAGTGCTAGAGGGCAATACCAAGAGACCCAGTACTTC. This encodes CSARGQYQETQYF.

The chain has TRBV6-5 and TRBJ1-1; D is possibly TRBD1 (5 bases). The germline V and J ends were trimmed by 1 base and 3 bases, with 9 bases remaining between them. Germline CDR1 reads MNHEY; CDR2 reads SVGAGI. CDR3 length equals 14 residues. CDR3 bases: TGTGCCAGCAGTTACTTGGGGGGAGACACTGAAGCTTTCTTT. The encoded protein is CASSYLGGDTEAFF.

This clonotype was observed a handful of times. For the CDR3, the DNA is TGCAGTGCAAGGAAAGAGATCAAAAACATTCAGTACTTC. The encoded protein is CSARKEIKNIQYF. The chain couples TRBV20-1 to TRBJ2-4, with D unclear. Per the germline V gene, CDR1 is DFQATT and CDR2 is SNEGSKA (reference sequence). The CDR3 is made up of 13 amino acids. Trimming stripped 6 bases from V and 3 bases from J, with 12 bases between.

The genes are TRBV20-1 and TRBJ2-3; 8 bases map to TRBD2. The ends lost 5 bases at V and 0 bases at J; junction bases unmatched: 4. The length of the CDR3 is 14 residues. Germline CDR1 DFQATT, CDR2 SNEGSKA (reference sequence). CDR3 region: CSALLAESTDTQYF. The DNA for the CDR3 is TGCAGTGCTCTACTAGCGGAAAGCACAGATACGCAGTATTTT.

This clonotype occurred a few times. The chain uses TRBV3-1 and TRBJ2-7; D uncertain. Germline-derived CDR1 and CDR2 are LGHDT and YNNKEL (reference sequence). The length of the CDR3 is 14 residues. V was pared by 4 bases and J by 3 bases, with 13 bases between. The DNA for the CDR3 is TGTGCCAGCAGCCCCTTGAACAAAATCTACGAGCAGTACGTC. This encodes CASSPLNKIYEQYV.

The chain links TRBV7-3 to TRBJ2-5, with TRBD2 matching 8 bases. This CDR3 is 15 amino acids long. V gave up 1 base and J gave up 6 bases; unmatched junction bases: 7. Germline CDR1 and CDR2: SGHTA and FQGTGA. This CDR3 is CASSLMSGGWQTQYF. The CDR3 DNA reads as TGTGCCAGCAGCTTAATGTCGGGAGGGTGGCAGACCCAGTACTTC.

The V call is TRBV18, the J call TRBJ1-3; no clear D. Between the trimmed V and J ends, which lost 2 bases and 2 bases, there was a span of 10 bases. Germline V gene data show CDR1 as KGHSH and CDR2 as LQKENI. CDR3 size: 15 residues. The CDR3 loop reads CASSPIAGTGNTIYF. The CDR3 DNA reads as TGTGCCAGCTCACCAATTGCAGGAACTGGAAACACCATATATTTT.

The gene calls are TRBV7-9 and TRBJ1-4; 7 bases agree with TRBD1. The CDR3 runs to 15 residues. CDR1 is SEHNR, CDR2 FQNEAQ, per germline (reference sequence). Trimming at V came to 2 bases and at J to 4 bases, leaving 4 bases not matched to a gene. The CDR3 sequence: CASSLSGTVNEKLFF. The CDR3 DNA follows: TGTGCCAGCAGCTTATCCGGGACAGTTAATGAAAAACTGTTTTTT.

V usage is TRBV20-1 and J usage is TRBJ1-6, with a weak D call TRBD1 (5 bases). V dropped 6 bases and J dropped 6 bases, with 12 bases sitting between them. The CDR3 totals 13 residues. CDR1 DFQATT and CDR2 SNEGSKA come from the germline V gene (reference sequence). DNA of the CDR3: TGCAGTGCGCCCGCAGGGAGTAATTCACCCCTCCACTTT. Its protein is CSAPAGSNSPLHF.

The chain combines TRBV2 with TRBJ2-1; TRBD2 is a possible D gene (5 bases). Trimming removed 4 bases at V and 12 bases at J, with 22 bases between. This CDR3 is built from 15 residues. CDR1 and CDR2 from the germline V gene are SNHLY and FYNNEI. The CDR3 reads CASSVDQEVGTAQFF. The CDR3, as DNA: TGTGCCAGCAGTGTCGACCAGGAGGTGGGCACGGCGCAGTTCTTC.

There are a few counts of this clonotype. The V gene is TRBV28, the J gene TRBJ1-2; TRBD1 is a possible D gene (5 bases). The length of the CDR3 is 13 residues. Trimming shortened V by 6 bases and J by 4 bases, and 12 bases separated the two germline ends. The V gene's germline CDR1 is MDHEN and CDR2 SYDVKM. The CDR3 here is CASSLGASYGYTF. The CDR3 coding sequence is TGTGCCAGCAGCCTCGGGGCGTCCTATGGCTACACCTTC.

This sequence joins TRBV6-2 or TRBV6-3 and TRBJ1-5; D is uncertain. CDR3 length: 15 residues. CDR1 is MNHEY, CDR2 SVGEGT, per germline. Trimming left V 5 bases short and J 0 bases short, with 11 bases between. CDR3 in amino acids: CASSNGLYSNQPQHF. The CDR3 DNA reads TGTGCCAGCAGTAACGGACTGTATAGCAATCAGCCCCAGCATTTT.

The genes are TRBV29-1 and TRBJ2-1; TRBD2 aligns across 7 bases. Germline V gene lookup returns CDR1 SQVTM and CDR2 ANQGSEA. CDR3 length: 15 residues. The junction had 7 bases not matched to a gene; V was cut back by 1 base and J by 4 bases. CDR3 region: CSVEGGSSGYNEQFF. CDR3 nucleotide sequence: TGCAGCGTTGAAGGAGGGTCTAGCGGTTACAATGAGCAGTTCTTC.

The chain recombines TRBV6-2 or TRBV6-3 with TRBJ2-1; TRBD1 is a possible D gene (6 bases). V lost 5 bases and J lost 5, with 10 bases in between. CDR3 length: 13 amino acids. Germline values: CDR1 MNHEY, CDR2 SVGEGT. CDR3 loop: CASSHTGNNEQFF. Here the CDR3 DNA reads TGTGCCAGCAGTCACACAGGGAACAATGAGCAGTTCTTC.

This clonotype was seen a few times. The V gene is TRBV29-1, the J gene TRBJ2-3, with D possibly being TRBD1 (6 bases). The germline V gene has CDR1 SQVTM and CDR2 ANQGSEA. V lost 0 bases and J lost 14, with 12 bases in between. The CDR3 loop spans 11 amino acids. CDR3 DNA sequence: TGCAGCGTTGAAGAAGGCAGGGGTGCGTATTTT. Encoded protein: CSVEEGRGAYF.

The chain carries TRBV11-1 and TRBJ2-2; D gene uncertain. Germline V gene sequence: CDR1 SGHAT, CDR2 FQDESV (reference sequence). CDR3 length equals 15 residues. Between the trimmed V and J ends, which lost 3 bases and 3 bases, there was a span of 11 bases. The CDR3 loop is CASSFPELHTGELFF. For the CDR3, the DNA is TGTGCCAGCAGCTTCCCAGAATTACACACCGGGGAGCTGTTTTTT. The full variable domain, completed using reference TRBV11-1 and TRBJ2-2, is EAEVAQSPRYKITEKSQAVAFWCDPISGHATLYWYRQILGQGPELLVQFQDESVVDDSQLPKDRFSAERLKGVDSTLKIQPAELGDSAMYLCASSFPELHTGELFFGEGSRLTVL.

On this clonotype: At one boundary the junction diverges from the germline segment, which might be a read error. V usage is TRBV7-7 and J usage is TRBJ1-1; D remains ambiguous. The germline V gene has CDR1 SSHAT and CDR2 FNYEAQ (reference sequence). This CDR3 has 13 residues. The CDR3 DNA is TGTGCCAGCAGCTACGCAGAGAACACTGAAGCTCTCTTT. Translated: CASSYAENTEALF.